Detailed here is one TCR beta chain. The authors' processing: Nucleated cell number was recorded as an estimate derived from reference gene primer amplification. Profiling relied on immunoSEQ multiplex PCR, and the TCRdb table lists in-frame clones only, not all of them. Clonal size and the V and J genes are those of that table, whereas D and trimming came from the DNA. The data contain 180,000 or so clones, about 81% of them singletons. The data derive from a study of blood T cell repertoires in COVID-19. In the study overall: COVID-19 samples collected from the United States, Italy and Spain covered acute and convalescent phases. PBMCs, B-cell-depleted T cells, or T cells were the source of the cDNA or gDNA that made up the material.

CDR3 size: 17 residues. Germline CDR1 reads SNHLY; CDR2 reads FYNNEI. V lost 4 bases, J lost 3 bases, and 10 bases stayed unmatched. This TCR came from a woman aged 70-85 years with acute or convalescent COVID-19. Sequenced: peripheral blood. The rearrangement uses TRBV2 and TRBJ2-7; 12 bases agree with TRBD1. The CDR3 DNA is TGTGCCAGCAGTGGGGCGACCGGGACAGGGGGCGTCTACGAGCAGTACTTC. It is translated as CASSGATGTGGVYEQYF.